The sequence of this T cell receptor beta chain was determined in a study of blood T cell repertoires in COVID-19. TCRdb's copy holds only in-frame clones and misses some; the assay was immunoSEQ multiplex PCR. This sample has about 440,000 clones, with approximately 90% found just once. V dropped 4 bases and J dropped 4; count of bases not matched to a gene: 4. Looked up from germline, CDR1 is SGDLS and CDR2 is YYNGEE. The length of the CDR3 is 15 residues. The source material was peripheral blood. This TCR was sampled from a woman aged 45-60 years with COVID-19, enrolled during active disease. The chain combines TRBV9 with TRBJ2-5; TRBD2 matches 13 bases. The CDR3 DNA reads as TGTGCCAGCAGCCCTTGGACTAGCGGGGGAGAGACCCAGTACTTC. Translating gives CASSPWTSGGETQYF.